This T cell receptor beta chain was profiled in a study of T cell changes during pregnancy in multiple sclerosis (dated by TCRdb to about 2019). A note on the overall study: In women with multiple sclerosis, the researchers looked at how the T cell repertoire shifted as pregnancy progressed.

About this clone: Its antigen has not been determined. No clone much larger than this one lies a single base away; base qualities are absent.

From the germline V gene, CDR1 is SGHRS and CDR2 is YFSETQ. V and J are trimmed by 2 bases and 6 bases, and the gene matches miss 4 bases of the junction. Its CDR3 holds 15 amino acids, cysteine through phenylalanine. Here the CDR3 DNA is all that survives: 45 bases in frame from base 1. Library construction relied on the immunoSEQ multiplex PCR assay. TCRdb mirrors the immuneACCESS table, restricted to in-frame sequences. Some clones are absent from its copies; in checked studies, under half trace to an unresolved V gene, and the reason for the others is unknown. In this sample the table shows 98,000 or so clones, approximately 93% of which occur a single time. The ten largest clones add up to about 0.95% of the sample.

This TCR came from a female donor with multiple sclerosis, enrolled in a pregnancy study. The chain is encoded by TRBV5-1 joined to TRBJ2-2; 10 bases in between match TRBD1. Material: peripheral blood, obtained after pregnancy. The CDR3 protein sequence reads: CASSFRQGASGELFF. The DNA is as follows: TGCGCCAGCAGCTTCCGACAGGGGGCCTCCGGGGAGCTGTTTTTT.